This T cell receptor (beta chain) was recorded in a study of T cell responses to AZD1222 COVID-19 vaccine. The table came from immunoSEQ multiplex PCR; TCRdb's copy has only in-frame clones and leaves some out. This sample has about 150,000 clones, with roughly nine tenths found just once. A remark on this clone: Its antigen is currently unknown.

The CDR3 loop spans 12 amino acids. Deletions cut 11 bases from V and 1 base from J, with 11 bases between. Per germline, CDR1 LNHDA and CDR2 SQIVND (reference sequence). Overall study findings and caveats: Repertoire sampling occurred only after the peak T cell response.

The sequenced sample was peripheral blood, obtained on day 0 of MenACWY control vaccination. The source of this sequence is an adult in good health. The rearrangement joins TRBV19 to TRBJ1-2; D might be TRBD1 (5 bases). Here the CDR3 DNA reads TGTGCCGCCCAGACAGTTAACTATGGCTACACCTTC. This encodes CAAQTVNYGYTF.